The next 7 T cell receptor beta chains were all read from a single sample in a study of cytomegalovirus exposure and HLA in healthy donors. PCR primers comprised 60 Vbeta and 13 Jbeta primers. Sequencing was performed with immunoSEQ multiplex PCR; in TCRdb, only in-frame clones are kept and a portion is missing. The repertoire table contains more than 65,000 clones. The sample comprised PBMCs. All receptors come from a man in his forties or fifties in good health and CMV-seronegative.

The V and J genes are TRBV6-1 and TRBJ1-6; D is ambiguous. Germline V gene sequence: CDR1 MNHNS, CDR2 SASEGT. V was clipped by 3 bases and J by 7 bases, with 4 bases between them. This CDR3 comprises 12 residues. In DNA, the CDR3 is TGTGCCAGCAGTGACATCAATTCACCCCTCCACTTT. It encodes CASSDINSPLHF.

CDR3 DNA: TGTGCCAGCAGTGCGGACAGTCCCCTTAGCAATCAGCCCCAGCATTTT. Translating gives CASSADSPLSNQPQHF. The rearrangement joins TRBV6-1 to TRBJ1-5; TRBD1 might be the D (6 bases). The CDR3 has 16 amino acids. The germline CDR1 and CDR2 sequences are MNHNS and SASEGT. Trimming took off 4 bases at V and 0 bases at J, with 13 bases between the two ends.

The chain recombines TRBV7-9 with TRBJ2-7; TRBD1 matches at 9 bases. V lost 6 bases to trimming and J lost 3 bases; unmatched junction nucleotides: 6. CDR3 size: 14 residues. Germline CDR1 SEHNR, CDR2 FQNEAQ (reference sequence). The CDR3 is CASSKETGGYEQYF. CDR3 nucleotides: TGTGCCAGCAGTAAAGAGACAGGGGGCTACGAGCAGTACTTC.

The chain carries TRBV18 and TRBJ1-2; 7 nucleotides agree with TRBD1. Trimming cost V 3 bases and J 7 bases; bases outside gene matches: 5. This CDR3 is built from 13 residues. The germline V gene encodes CDR1 KGHSH and CDR2 LQKENI. CDR3 nucleotides: TGTGCCAGCTCACCTACAGGGGAACTTGGCTACACCTTC. It specifies CASSPTGELGYTF.

The chain joins TRBV30 to TRBJ2-7; D not resolved. CDR3 length: 11 amino acids. The V end was cut by 5 bases, the J end by 1 base, with 6 bases between. The germline CDR1 and CDR2 sequences are GTSNPN and SVGIG (reference sequence). CDR3 in DNA: TGTGCCTGGGCCAGATCCTACGAGCAGTACTTC. It specifies CAWARSYEQYF.

With respect to this clone: This same CDR3 is encoded by further DNA sequences in the sample. The chain combines TRBV19 with TRBJ1-5; 10 bases agree with TRBD1. Per the germline V gene, CDR1 is LNHDA and CDR2 is SQIVND (reference sequence). Germline trimming cut 6 bases from V and 4 bases from J; bases unmatched to any gene: 0. CDR3 length equals 13 residues. The CDR3 here is CASRGQGNQPQHF. The CDR3, as DNA: TGTGCCAGTAGGGGACAGGGGAATCAGCCCCAGCATTTT.

J is TRBJ1-5 and V is TRBV7-8; perhaps TRBD1 as D (5 bases). This CDR3 contains 15 residues. The V end was cut by 10 bases, the J end by 1 base, with 17 bases between. Germline values: CDR1 SGHVS, CDR2 FQNEAQ. As DNA, the CDR3 is TGTGCCACCTCCCGAGTCAGGGTGAGCAATCAGCCCCAGCATTTT. Translation: CATSRVRVSNQPQHF.